This T cell receptor beta chain was sequenced during a study of PD-1 blockade in classical Hodgkin lymphoma. Study-wide results and limits: Undefined causes, possibly disease activity or prior therapy, underlie the repertoire differences. Those achieving complete response showed baseline diversity like newly diagnosed patients. The study reported lower baseline TCR diversity in newly diagnosed patients than in healthy donors.

Germline CDR1 SGHRS, CDR2 YFSETQ. Trimming left V 0 bases short and J 0 bases short, with 4 bases between. CDR3 length: 13 residues. To note about this clone: The target antigen is unknown.

Patients all relapsed after autologous stem cell transplantation, and there was variation in brentuximab vedotin exposure. Under best response, outcomes were complete response, partial response or progressive disease. Assay: immunoSEQ multiplex PCR; the TCRdb copy retains only in-frame clones and omits some. The sample has approximately 12,000 clones, less than 80% seen once. The material sequenced was peripheral blood mononuclear cells (PBMCs), taken at baseline. The sequence came from a human donor with classical Hodgkin lymphoma. The chain links TRBV5-1 to TRBJ2-7; the D is unclear. The DNA of the CDR3 is TGCGCCAGCAGCTTGGACAACTCCTACGAGCAGTACTTC. Residues: CASSLDNSYEQYF.